A selection of T cell receptor beta chains follows, all from one sample in a study of cytomegalovirus exposure and HLA in healthy donors. The data were produced by immunoSEQ multiplex PCR, yet TCRdb's version contains in-frame clones alone and is incomplete. There are tens of thousands of clones in the sample; over 85% occur only once, and about 1% lies in the top ten. The source material was PBMCs. These receptors were collected from a man aged 18 to 35 in good health and CMV-seronegative. Both conserved end residues are part of each CDR3. The order of the fields is J gene, V gene, D gene, clone size, CDR3 DNA, CDR3 protein. D genes are given only for firm matches. The size entry is marked missing in some rows and otherwise reads once, few, many or a size class.

>TRBJ2-3|TRBV10-1|.|once
TGCGCCAGCAGTGACTCGGGAGAGAGCACAGATACGCAGTATTTT
CASSDSGESTDTQYF
>TRBJ2-2|TRBV28|TRBD2|.
TGTGCCAGCAGTTTTGGAGCGGGAGCCAAGGCCGGGGAGCTGTTTTTT
CASSFGAGAKAGELFF
>TRBJ2-1|TRBV7-8|TRBD2|.
TGTGCCAGCAGCTTAGGGGCGGGAGCGCACAATGAGCAGTTCTTC
CASSLGAGAHNEQFF
>TRBJ2-7|TRBV2|TRBD1|once
TGTGCCAGCTGTCCAGGGGGCGTTGACTACGAGCAGTACTTC
CASCPGGVDYEQYF
>TRBJ2-7|TRBV10-3|TRBD2|.
TGTGCCATCGGGACTAGCGGGAGTGATGAGCAGTACTTC
CAIGTSGSDEQYF
>TRBJ1-2|TRBV5-1|.|.
TGCGCCAGCAGCAGTAACAGGGTTAACTATGGCTACACCTTC
CASSSNRVNYGYTF
>TRBJ1-1|TRBV18|TRBD1|.
TGTGCCAGCTCATTTACGGGACAGTCGAACACTGAAGCTTTCTTT
CASSFTGQSNTEAFF
>TRBJ2-5|TRBV18|.|.
TGTGCCAGCTCACCACAGGGGAGGACGACCCAGTACTTC
CASSPQGRTTQYF
>TRBJ2-1|TRBV6-1|.|.
TGTGCCAGCAGTGTCCCCAACTACAATGAGCAGTTCTTC
CASSVPNYNEQFF
>TRBJ2-1|TRBV4-1|TRBD2|few
TGCGCCAGCAGAACTGGACTAGACACCTACAATGAGCAGTTCTTC
CASRTGLDTYNEQFF
>TRBJ1-1|TRBV28|.|.
TGTGCCAGCAGTTTCGGGCGGGGGGCTGGTTTGAACACTGAAGCTTTCTTT
CASSFGRGAGLNTEAFF
>TRBJ2-7|TRBV19|TRBD1|.
TGTGCCAGTAGTATAGCCCCGCGGGACAGGGTGAAACCGAACTACGAGCAGTACTTC
CASSIAPRDRVKPNYEQYF
>TRBJ1-2|TRBV9|TRBD1|once
TGTGCCAGCAGCGTTGACAGGGCAGGAGGTGGCTACACCTTC
CASSVDRAGGGYTF
>TRBJ1-4|TRBV9|.|.
TGTGCCAGCAGCGTTATGATCGGAACTAATGAAAAACTGTTTTTT
CASSVMIGTNEKLFF
>TRBJ2-5|TRBV19|.|.
TGTGCCAGTAGTGATTTAGATTCTCGGGAGACCCAGTACTTC
CASSDLDSRETQYF
>TRBJ2-7|TRBV7-7|.|.
TGTGCTAGCAGCCCCGCGGGGAGCAACGAGCAGTACTTC
CASSPAGSNEQYF
>TRBJ2-1|TRBV5-6|TRBD1|.
TGTGCCAGCAGCTTCTGGGACAGGACTGAGCAGTTCTTC
CASSFWDRTEQFF
>TRBJ1-5|TRBV28|.|.
TGTGCCAGCAGTTTTCCCCGCTCGGAGCGTCAGCCCCAGCATTTT
CASSFPRSERQPQHF
>TRBJ2-7|TRBV4-1|.|.
TGCGCCAGCAGCCAAGATAAACGCGGCGGTCCCTACGAGCAGTACTTC
CASSQDKRGGPYEQYF
>TRBJ2-1|TRBV6-5|TRBD2|.
TGTGCCAGCAGTTACGGGACTAGCGGGAGAAATGAGCAGTTCTTC
CASSYGTSGRNEQFF
>TRBJ1-5|TRBV10-1|.|.
TGCGCCAGCAGCCCATCGGGGAGCAATCAGCCCCAGCATTTT
CASSPSGSNQPQHF
>TRBJ2-1|TRBV7-2|.|once
TGTGCCAGCAGCCCAGAGGGTGGAGAGCAGTTCTTC
CASSPEGGEQFF
>TRBJ2-7|TRBV28|TRBD2|.
TGTGCCAGCATTAATCAAGCGGGAGGGTCCGACGAGCAGTACTTC
CASINQAGGSDEQYF
>TRBJ2-5|TRBV14|.|.
TGTGCCAGCAGCCAAGGGGTTAGCCGAAAGACCCAGTACTTC
CASSQGVSRKTQYF
>TRBJ1-1|TRBV7-2|.|.
TGTGCCAGCAGCCCGGGACAAGCGAGTACTGAAGCTTTCTTT
CASSPGQASTEAFF
>TRBJ2-1|TRBV10-3|TRBD2|.
TGTGCCATCAGTGGTACGGGATCTCGGGGGGAGTTCTTC
CAISGTGSRGEFF
>TRBJ2-7|TRBV19|.|once
TGTGCCAGTAGTATAGCCAGTGGCTACGAGCAGTACTTC
CASSIASGYEQYF
>TRBJ2-2|TRBV15|.|.
TGTGCCACCAGCAGAGATTTCGGGTGGGACACCGGGGAGCTGTTTTTT
CATSRDFGWDTGELFF
>TRBJ1-1|TRBV6-1|TRBD1|once
TGTGCCAGCAGTGAACGGAGGACAGGTGGAACTGAAGCTTTCTTT
CASSERRTGGTEAFF
>TRBJ1-1|TRBV11-2|.|.
TGTGCCAGCAGCTTAGATGGTCGGGGAGGAGCTTTCTTT
CASSLDGRGGAFF
>TRBJ1-4|TRBV5-1|TRBD1|.
TGCGCCAGCAGCCCGACAGGGGGCGATGAAAAACTGTTTTTT
CASSPTGGDEKLFF
>TRBJ2-1|TRBV4-2|.|.
TGTGCCAGCAGCCAAGAGGGGCTAGCGCTTGAGGATGAGCAGTTCTTC
CASSQEGLALEDEQFF
>TRBJ2-1|TRBV9|.|.
TGTGCCAGCAGCGACACTAGCATTGATGAGCAGTTCTTC
CASSDTSIDEQFF
>TRBJ2-7|TRBV15|.|.
TGTGCCACCAGCAGAGAGGTAGGGGACACCGACGAGCAGTACTTC
CATSREVGDTDEQYF
>TRBJ1-2|TRBV5-4|.|.
TGTGCCAGCAGCTCCGACAGTAGGACCTATGGCTACACCTTC
CASSSDSRTYGYTF
>TRBJ2-5|TRBV7-2|TRBD1|.
TGTGCCAGCAGCTCCAGGACAGGACAAGAGACCCAGTACTTC
CASSSRTGQETQYF
>TRBJ2-7|TRBV28|TRBD1|.
TGTGCCAGCAGGGTAGGACAGGGGACCTACGAGCAGTACTTC
CASRVGQGTYEQYF
>TRBJ1-2|TRBV7-9|TRBD1|.
TGTGCCAGCAGCCGTATTCGGACAGGGGGCGCGGATGGCTACACCTTC
CASSRIRTGGADGYTF
>TRBJ2-1|TRBV28|.|.
TGTGCCAGCAGTTTTGGGCGAAACAATGAGCAGTTCTTC
CASSFGRNNEQFF
>TRBJ2-1|TRBV6-1|.|.
TGTGCCAGCAGTGAAAGAGGCGTCCGGTCTATCAATGAGCAGTTCTTC
CASSERGVRSINEQFF
>TRBJ2-7|TRBV6-6|TRBD1|.
TGTGCCAGCATGGGGGACAGGAAATCCTACGAGCAGTACTTC
CASMGDRKSYEQYF
>TRBJ2-5|TRBV5-3|.|.
TGTGCCAGAAGCTTGACGGGGGACCCGCAGGGAGAGACCCAGTACTTC
CARSLTGDPQGETQYF
>TRBJ2-1|TRBV30|TRBD2|.
TGTGCCTGGAGTCCCGCAAAAACTAGCGGGAGGGTCAATGAGCAGTTCTTC
CAWSPAKTSGRVNEQFF
>TRBJ2-2|TRBV5-6|TRBD2|once
TGTGCCAGCAGCTTGCGGCGGGAGGGCCATACCGGGGAGCTGTTTTTT
CASSLRREGHTGELFF
>TRBJ2-2|TRBV29-1|TRBD1|once
TGCATCGCCGGGGCAGGGGGCCCCGGGGAGCTGTTTTTT
CIAGAGGPGELFF
>TRBJ2-4|TRBV6-5|.|.
TGTGCCAGCAGTTACTCGAGTGCGGCCGTTTTGCACTTC
CASSYSSAAVLHF
>TRBJ1-4|TRBV6-5|.|.
TGTGCCAGCAGAAGGACAGCAACTAATGAAAAACTGTTTTTT
CASRRTATNEKLFF
>TRBJ2-1|TRBV11-2|TRBD2|.
TGTGCCAGCAGCTTGCTAGCGGGGGGCTACAATGAGCAGTTCTTC
CASSLLAGGYNEQFF
>TRBJ1-2|TRBV9|TRBD1|.
TGTGCCAGCAGCGCCCAGACGGGACAGGGAATAGATGGCTACACCTTC
CASSAQTGQGIDGYTF
>TRBJ2-2|TRBV5-1|.|.
TGCGCCAGCAGGCGGGACGGAAACACCGGGGAGCTGTTTTTT
CASRRDGNTGELFF
>TRBJ2-1|TRBV7-3|.|.
TGTGCCAGCAGCTTCGGTAATGAGCAGTTCTTC
CASSFGNEQFF
>TRBJ2-7|TRBV28|TRBD1|.
TGTGCCAGCACCTTACCCGGGACAGGAAACGAGCAGTACTTC
CASTLPGTGNEQYF
>TRBJ2-7|TRBV20-1|.|.
TGCAGTGTAGCCCGCGGGGACGAGCAGTACTTC
CSVARGDEQYF
>TRBJ2-5|TRBV10-3|TRBD1|.
TGTGCCAGCTCCTGGGGACAGCTTGGGGAGACCCAGTACTTC
CASSWGQLGETQYF
>TRBJ2-7|TRBV19|TRBD2|.
TGTGCCAGTAGTATACCGACTAGCGGGACACGCGAGCAGTACTTC
CASSIPTSGTREQYF
>TRBJ2-1|TRBV27|TRBD2|once
TGTGCCAGCGTTTCGCTAGCGGGAGACTACAATGAGCAGTTCTTC
CASVSLAGDYNEQFF
>TRBJ2-5|TRBV4-2|TRBD2|.
TGTGCCAGCAGCCAAGAGCTAGCGGGAGTCGCAGAGACCCAGTACTTC
CASSQELAGVAETQYF
>TRBJ2-7|TRBV7-8|TRBD1|few
TGTGCCAGCAGCTCGTCCCGGGACAGGGCCTCCCACGAGCAGTACTTC
CASSSSRDRASHEQYF
>TRBJ2-3|TRBV5-1|TRBD2|.
TGCGCCAGCAGCTTGACGACTAGCGGGCGGGCAGATACGCAGTATTTT
CASSLTTSGRADTQYF
>TRBJ2-2|TRBV6-1|TRBD2|.
TGTGCCAGCAGTGAAGAAGCGGGGACCGGGGAGCTGTTTTTT
CASSEEAGTGELFF